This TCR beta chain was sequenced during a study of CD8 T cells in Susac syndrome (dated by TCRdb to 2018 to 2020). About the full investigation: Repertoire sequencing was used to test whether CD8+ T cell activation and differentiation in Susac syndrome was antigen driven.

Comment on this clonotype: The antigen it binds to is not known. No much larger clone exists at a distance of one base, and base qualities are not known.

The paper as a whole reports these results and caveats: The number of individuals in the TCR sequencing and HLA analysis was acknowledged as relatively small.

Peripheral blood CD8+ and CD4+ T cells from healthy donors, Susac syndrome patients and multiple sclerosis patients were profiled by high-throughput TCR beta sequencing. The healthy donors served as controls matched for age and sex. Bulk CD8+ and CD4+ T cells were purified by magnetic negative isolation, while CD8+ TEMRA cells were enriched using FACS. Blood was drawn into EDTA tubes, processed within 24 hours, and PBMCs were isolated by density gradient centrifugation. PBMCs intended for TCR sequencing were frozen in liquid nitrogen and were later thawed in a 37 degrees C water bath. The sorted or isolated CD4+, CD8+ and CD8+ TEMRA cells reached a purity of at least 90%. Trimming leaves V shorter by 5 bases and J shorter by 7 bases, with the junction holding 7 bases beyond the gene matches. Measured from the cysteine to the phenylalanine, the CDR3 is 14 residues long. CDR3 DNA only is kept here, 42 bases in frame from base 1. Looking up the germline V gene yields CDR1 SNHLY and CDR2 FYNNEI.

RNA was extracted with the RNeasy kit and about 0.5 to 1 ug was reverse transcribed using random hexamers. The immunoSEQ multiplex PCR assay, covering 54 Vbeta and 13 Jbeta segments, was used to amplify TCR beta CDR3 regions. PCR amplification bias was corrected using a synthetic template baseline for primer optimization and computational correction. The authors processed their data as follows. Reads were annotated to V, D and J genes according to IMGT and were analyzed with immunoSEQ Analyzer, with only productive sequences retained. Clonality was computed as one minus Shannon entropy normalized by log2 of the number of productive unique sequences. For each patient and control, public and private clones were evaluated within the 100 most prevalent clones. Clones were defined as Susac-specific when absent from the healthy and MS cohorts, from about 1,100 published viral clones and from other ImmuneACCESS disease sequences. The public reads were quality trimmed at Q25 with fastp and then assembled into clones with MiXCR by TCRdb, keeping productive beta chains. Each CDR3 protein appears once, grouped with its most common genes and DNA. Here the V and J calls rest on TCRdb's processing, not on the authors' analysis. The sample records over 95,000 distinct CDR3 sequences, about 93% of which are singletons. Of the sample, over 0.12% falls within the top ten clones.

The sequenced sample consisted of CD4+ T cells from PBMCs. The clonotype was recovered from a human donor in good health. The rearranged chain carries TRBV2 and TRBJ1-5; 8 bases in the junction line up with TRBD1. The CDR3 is CASSPDRGWQPQHF. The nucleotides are TGTGCCAGCAGTCCCGACAGGGGATGGCAGCCCCAGCATTTT.